What follows describes a single T cell receptor beta chain. Its target is not known. The V gene lost 4 bases and the J gene lost 0 bases, with 10 bases spanning the gap. The germline CDR1 and CDR2 sequences are SGHAT and FQNNGV. This CDR3 comprises 14 residues. This record belongs to a study of OX40 agonist ivuxolimab in advanced cancers. Background on the study: Patients were treated with intravenous ivuxolimab, dosed at 0.01 to 10 mg/kg and infused every 2 weeks.

At baseline, cycle 4 day 1, and cycle 7 day 1, blood was sampled. Produced via immunoSEQ multiplex PCR; TCRdb's table is partial and in-frame only. Of about 140,000 clones in the sample, about nine tenths were seen once. Study results and limitations: Determination of antigen specificity was not performed for the expanded peripheral T cells. Part of the nonresponder group also had normalized T-cell clonal expansion that was low.

V and J are TRBV11-2 and TRBJ2-7; the D is unclear. The sample here was CD4+ or CD8+ T cells sorted from blood, taken in a trial of the OX40 agonist ivuxolimab. This TCR derives from an adult with an advanced solid tumor such as melanoma, head and neck, liver or kidney cancer. CDR3 DNA: TGTGCCAGCAGCTCGCGAATGCCCTCCTACGAGCAGTACTTC. This encodes CASSSRMPSYEQYF.